The rows below give T cell receptor beta chains drawn from one sample of a study of cytomegalovirus exposure and HLA in healthy donors. The table came from immunoSEQ multiplex PCR; TCRdb's copy has only in-frame clones and leaves some out. Among 100,000 or so clones, roughly 12% were seen once, and the ten largest hold more than 15%. Sequencing was carried out using PBMCs. The source is a man aged 40-49 years in good health and CMV-seropositive. Each CDR3 is given with its conserved first and last residue. A D gene is named only where the DNA matches it firmly. Clone size, where shown, is once, few, many, or a class for clones that have expanded.

.	TRBD2	TRBJ2-7	TRBV2	TGTGCCAGCAGTGAGGGACTAGCGGGTACCTACGAGCAGTACTTC	CASSEGLAGTYEQYF
few	TRBD1	TRBJ1-2	TRBV28	TGTGCCAGCAATGCAGGGGGCGTGGACCTCTACACCTTC	CASNAGGVDLYTF
few	.	TRBJ1-1	TRBV18	TGTGCCAGCTCACCTGCTCAAGACAGGCCCACTGAAGCTTTCTTT	CASSPAQDRPTEAFF
.	TRBD2	TRBJ2-1	TRBV5-4	TGTGCCACCTCGGGACTAGCGGACAATGAGCAGTTCTTC	CATSGLADNEQFF
few	.	TRBJ2-2	TRBV23-1	TGCGCCAGCACTCCCGGGGAACATACCGGGGAGCTGTTTTTT	CASTPGEHTGELFF
few	.	TRBJ1-1	TRBV9	TGTGCCAGCAGCGCTACAGTGAACACTGAAGCTTTCTTT	CASSATVNTEAFF
few	.	TRBJ1-1	TRBV6-1	TGTGCCAGCAGTGAAGGGTTCCAGTGGAACACTGAAGCTTTCTTT	CASSEGFQWNTEAFF
.	TRBD2	TRBJ2-2	TRBV9	TGTGCCAGCAGCACCATAGCGGGGCTGAACACCGGGGAGCTGTTTTTT	CASSTIAGLNTGELFF
.	TRBD1	TRBJ1-3	TRBV5-1	TGCGCCAGCAGCTTAACAGGGGGCTTTGGAAACACCATATATTTT	CASSLTGGFGNTIYF
few	TRBD1	TRBJ1-1	TRBV10-2	TGCGCCAGCAGTGAGACAGGGGGCACTGAAGCTTTCTTT	CASSETGGTEAFF
.	TRBD2	TRBJ2-5	TRBV5-1	TGCGCCAGCAGCTTGGCCGGAGGGACTAGCGGGAGTGAGACCCAGTACTTC	CASSLAGGTSGSETQYF
.	TRBD2	TRBJ2-1	TRBV11-2	TGTGCCAGCAGCCCTCGATCAAGCGGGAGCTTTGAGCAGTTCTTC	CASSPRSSGSFEQFF
.	.	TRBJ2-7	TRBV5-4	TGTGCCAGCAGCTTTAGGTCGGGGGAGCAGTACTTC	CASSFRSGEQYF
.	.	TRBJ1-2	TRBV7-6	TGTGCCAGCAGCAGCACGGACAAGCCCATCTATGGCTACACCTTC	CASSSTDKPIYGYTF
.	.	TRBJ1-1	TRBV19	TGTGCCAGTAGTATAGCGGGGGAGAACACTGAAGCTTTCTTT	CASSIAGENTEAFF
.	.	TRBJ1-2	TRBV27	TGTGCCAGCACCACGTCCCCCACAGGAAACTATGGCTACACCTTC	CASTTSPTGNYGYTF
few	TRBD1	TRBJ1-4	TRBV4-1	TGCGCCAGCAGCCAATTTTTACAGGGGAGGGAAAAACTGTTTTTT	CASSQFLQGREKLFF
few	TRBD1	TRBJ1-2	TRBV7-6	TGTGCCAGCAGCTTGACGACAGGGCTGAACTATGGCTACACCTTC	CASSLTTGLNYGYTF
.	.	TRBJ1-5	TRBV6-6	TGTGCCAGCAGTACCCCACAGTCATTTAGCAATCAGCCCCAGCATTTT	CASSTPQSFSNQPQHF
.	.	TRBJ2-2	TRBV4-3	TGCGCCAGCAGCCGGACAGATACGAACACCGGGGAGCTGTTTTTT	CASSRTDTNTGELFF
.	TRBD1	TRBJ2-7	TRBV10-2	TGCGCCAGCATGAAGGGACAGGTCTACGAGCAGTACTTC	CASMKGQVYEQYF
.	.	TRBJ2-1	TRBV9	TGTGCCAGCAGCGTAGCGAGCTCCTACAATGAGCAGTTCTTC	CASSVASSYNEQFF
few	.	TRBJ2-5	TRBV7-9	TGTGCCAGCAGCCCCCTTGAGACCCAGTACTTC	CASSPLETQYF
few	.	TRBJ2-3	TRBV2	TGTGCCAGCAGTGAAGGACTGTTCACAGATACGCAGTATTTT	CASSEGLFTDTQYF
.	.	TRBJ1-1	TRBV6-1	TGTGCCAGCATAGGGGCCCGGCGGTACACTGAAGCTTTCTTT	CASIGARRYTEAFF
.	.	TRBJ1-1	TRBV5-8	TGTGCCAGCAGCTCCGACCAAAGCAGGACTGAAGCTTTCTTT	CASSSDQSRTEAFF
.	.	TRBJ2-1	TRBV7-7	TGTGCTAGCAGCTTGTCCGGAGGTTATGAGCAGTTCTTC	CASSLSGGYEQFF
.	.	TRBJ1-5	TRBV29-1	TGCAGCGTTGAAGATCCGCGGGACTACAATCAGCCCCAGCATTTT	CSVEDPRDYNQPQHF
few	TRBD1	TRBJ1-1	TRBV28	TGTGCCAGCAGTAGCAGGGGGCCGAACACTGAAGCTTTCTTT	CASSSRGPNTEAFF
few	TRBD2	TRBJ2-7	TRBV6-5	TGTGCCAGCAGTTTCCTTAGCGGGAGCACCTACGAGCAGTACTTC	CASSFLSGSTYEQYF
.	.	TRBJ1-3	TRBV5-1	TGCGCCAGCAGCTCACAGGGAGGGTTCGGAAACACCATATATTTT	CASSSQGGFGNTIYF
many	.	TRBJ1-5	TRBV4-1	TGCGCCAGCAGCCAAGTCCCGGGCAGGGTGAATAGCAATCAGCCCCAGCATTTT	CASSQVPGRVNSNQPQHF
few	TRBD2	TRBJ2-1	TRBV5-1	TGCGCCAGCAGCTTGATGGGACTAGCCTCCTACAATGAGCAGTTCTTC	CASSLMGLASYNEQFF
.	.	TRBJ2-3	TRBV19	TGTGCCAGTAGTATTGGGAGAACGACTAGCACAGATACGCAGTATTTT	CASSIGRTTSTDTQYF
.	.	TRBJ1-2	TRBV6-5	TGTGCCAGCAGTTACGGTCCAGTGATTAACTATGGCTACACCTTC	CASSYGPVINYGYTF
.	.	TRBJ2-3	TRBV5-4	TGTGCCAGCAGCTTGGCAACGGGGTTAGATACGCAGTATTTT	CASSLATGLDTQYF
few	TRBD1	TRBJ1-1	TRBV4-1	TGCGCCAGCAGCCAGCCACCGGGACAGGGTACGACTGAAGCTTTCTTT	CASSQPPGQGTTEAFF
.	.	TRBJ1-1	TRBV7-9	TGTGCCAGCAGCTTAGGGGGTGGGGCCAGGATGAACACTGAAGCTTTCTTT	CASSLGGGARMNTEAFF
few	.	TRBJ1-4	TRBV5-4	TGTGCCAGCAGCTTGGCCGGGACTTTGGGGGATGAAAAACTGTTTTTT	CASSLAGTLGDEKLFF
.	TRBD2	TRBJ2-1	TRBV9	TGTGCCAGCAGCGTAGGTGCGGGAGGGGGAGGGGTGAATGAGCAGTTCTTC	CASSVGAGGGGVNEQFF
few	TRBD1	TRBJ1-1	TRBV25-1	TGTGCCAGCAGTGAATCAACAGGGGGCAACACTGAAGCTTTCTTT	CASSESTGGNTEAFF
few	TRBD2	TRBJ2-5	TRBV5-4	TGTGCCAGCAGCTCCAAGACTAGCGGGAGGGAGACCCAGTACTTC	CASSSKTSGRETQYF
.	.	TRBJ1-5	TRBV18	TGTGCCAGCTCACCGGACAGAATCAATCAGCCCCAGCATTTT	CASSPDRINQPQHF